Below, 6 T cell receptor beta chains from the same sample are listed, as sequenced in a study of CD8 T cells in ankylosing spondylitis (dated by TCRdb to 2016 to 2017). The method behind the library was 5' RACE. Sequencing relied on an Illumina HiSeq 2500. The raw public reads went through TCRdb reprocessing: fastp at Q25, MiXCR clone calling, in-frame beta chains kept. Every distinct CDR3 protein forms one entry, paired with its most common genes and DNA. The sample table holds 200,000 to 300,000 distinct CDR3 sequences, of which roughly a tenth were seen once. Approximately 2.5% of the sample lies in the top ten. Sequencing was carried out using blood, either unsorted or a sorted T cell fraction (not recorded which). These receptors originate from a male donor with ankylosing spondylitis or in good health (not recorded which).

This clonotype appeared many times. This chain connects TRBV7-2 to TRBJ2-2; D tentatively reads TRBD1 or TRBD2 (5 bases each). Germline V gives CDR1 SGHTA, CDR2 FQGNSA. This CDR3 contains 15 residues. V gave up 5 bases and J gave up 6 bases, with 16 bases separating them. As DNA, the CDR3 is TGTGCCAGCAGCGATCAGGGAGATGGTCCCGGGGAGCTGTTTTTT. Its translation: CASSDQGDGPGELFF.

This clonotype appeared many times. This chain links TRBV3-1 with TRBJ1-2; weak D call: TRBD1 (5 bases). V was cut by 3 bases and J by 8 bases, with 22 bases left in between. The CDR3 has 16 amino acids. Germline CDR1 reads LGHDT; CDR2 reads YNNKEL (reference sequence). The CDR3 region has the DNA TGTGCCAGCAGCCATCCTGGGGGGACTTCGACGCTCGGCTACACCTTC. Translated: CASSHPGGTSTLGYTF.

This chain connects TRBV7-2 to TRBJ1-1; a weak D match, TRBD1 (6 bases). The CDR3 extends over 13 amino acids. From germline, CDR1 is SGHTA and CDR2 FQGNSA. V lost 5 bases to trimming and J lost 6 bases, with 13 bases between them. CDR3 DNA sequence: TGTGCCAGCAGCACTACAGGGAGCGCTGAAGCTTTCTTT. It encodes CASSTTGSAEAFF.

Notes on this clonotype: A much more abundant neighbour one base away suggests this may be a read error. The CDR3 spells CANSPELARSNEQYF. The CDR3 DNA reads as TGTGCCAACAGCCCGGAACTAGCACGATCGAACGAGCAGTACTTC. The chain uses TRBV3-1 and TRBJ2-7, with a weak D call TRBD2 (6 bases). The CDR3 is 15 residues long. Germline V gene sequence: CDR1 LGHDT, CDR2 YNNKEL (reference sequence).

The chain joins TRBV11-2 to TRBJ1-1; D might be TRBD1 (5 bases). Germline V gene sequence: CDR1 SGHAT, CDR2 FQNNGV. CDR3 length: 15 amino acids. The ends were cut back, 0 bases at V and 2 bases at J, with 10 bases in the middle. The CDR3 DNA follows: TGTGCCAGCAGCTTAGATGCAGGGACCAACACTGAAGCTTTCTTT. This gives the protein CASSLDAGTNTEAFF.

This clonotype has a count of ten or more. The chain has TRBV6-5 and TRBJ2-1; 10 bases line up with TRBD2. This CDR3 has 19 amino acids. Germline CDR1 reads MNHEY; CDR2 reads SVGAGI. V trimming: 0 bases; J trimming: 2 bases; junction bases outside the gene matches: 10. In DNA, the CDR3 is TGTGCCAGCAGTTACTCGAAAGCCCCCAGCGGGGGGGCCTACAATGAGCAGTTCTTC. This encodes CASSYSKAPSGGAYNEQFF.